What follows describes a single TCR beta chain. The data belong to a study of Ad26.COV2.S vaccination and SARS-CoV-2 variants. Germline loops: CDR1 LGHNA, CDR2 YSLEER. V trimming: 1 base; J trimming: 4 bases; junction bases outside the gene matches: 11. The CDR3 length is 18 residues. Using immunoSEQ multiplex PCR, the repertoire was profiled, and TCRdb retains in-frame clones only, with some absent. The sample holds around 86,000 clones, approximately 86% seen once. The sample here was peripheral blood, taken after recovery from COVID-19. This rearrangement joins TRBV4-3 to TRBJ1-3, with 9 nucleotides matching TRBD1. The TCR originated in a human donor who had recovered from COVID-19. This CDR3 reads CASSQGLGTGKAGNTIYF. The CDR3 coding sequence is TGCGCCAGCAGCCAAGGGTTGGGGACAGGGAAAGCCGGAAACACCATATATTTT.